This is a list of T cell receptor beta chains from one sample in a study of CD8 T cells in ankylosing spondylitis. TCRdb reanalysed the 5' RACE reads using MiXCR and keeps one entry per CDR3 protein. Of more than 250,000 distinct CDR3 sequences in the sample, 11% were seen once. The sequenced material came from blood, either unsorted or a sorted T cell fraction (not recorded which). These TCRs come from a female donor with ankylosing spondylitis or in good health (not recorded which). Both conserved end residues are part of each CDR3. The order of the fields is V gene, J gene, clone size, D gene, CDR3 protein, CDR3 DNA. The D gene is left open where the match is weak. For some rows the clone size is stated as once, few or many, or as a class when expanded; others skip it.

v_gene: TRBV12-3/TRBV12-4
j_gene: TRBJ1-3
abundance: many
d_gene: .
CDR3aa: CASSPGVENTIYF
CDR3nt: TGTGCCAGCAGTCCAGGGGTGGAAAACACCATATATTTT

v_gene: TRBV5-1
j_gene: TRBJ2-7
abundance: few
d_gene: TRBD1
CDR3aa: CASSPTSGTGEQYF
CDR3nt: TGCGCCAGCAGCCCAACCTCCGGGACAGGAGAGCAGTACTTC

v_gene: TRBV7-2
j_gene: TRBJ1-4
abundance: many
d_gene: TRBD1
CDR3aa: CASSLDRVYEKLFF
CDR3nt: TGTGCCAGCAGTTTGGACAGGGTTTATGAAAAACTGTTTTTT

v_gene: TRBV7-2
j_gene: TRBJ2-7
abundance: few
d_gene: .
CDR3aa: CASSLDSYYEQYF
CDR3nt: TGTGCCAGCAGTCTGGACAGCTACTACGAGCAGTACTTC

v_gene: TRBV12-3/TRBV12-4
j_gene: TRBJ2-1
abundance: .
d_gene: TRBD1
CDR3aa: CAFCPIAGTGTLSVNEQFF
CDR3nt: TGTGCCTTCTGCCCAATCGCGGGGACAGGGACGTTATCTGTCAATGAGCAGTTCTTC

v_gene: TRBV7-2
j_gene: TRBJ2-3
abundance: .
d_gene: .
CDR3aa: CASSSDNDRTDTQYF
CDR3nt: TGTGCCAGCAGCTCAGATAATGACCGCACAGATACGCAGTATTTT

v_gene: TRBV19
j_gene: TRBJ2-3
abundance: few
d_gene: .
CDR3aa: CASSLLPGSRSDTQYF
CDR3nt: TGTGCCAGTAGTCTCCTCCCAGGGAGTAGATCAGATACGCAGTATTTT

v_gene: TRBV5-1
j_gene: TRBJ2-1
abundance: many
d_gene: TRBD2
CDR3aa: CASSSGGSYNEQFF
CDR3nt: TGCGCCAGCAGCTCGGGGGGGTCCTACAATGAGCAGTTCTTC

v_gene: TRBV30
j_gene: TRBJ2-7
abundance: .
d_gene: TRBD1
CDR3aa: CAWSPGTGIPYEQYF
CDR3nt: TGTGCCTGGAGCCCCGGGACAGGGATCCCCTACGAGCAGTACTTC

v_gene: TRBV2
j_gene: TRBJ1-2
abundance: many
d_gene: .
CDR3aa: CASLKDLNGYTF
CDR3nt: TGTGCCAGCCTAAAGGACTTGAATGGCTACACCTTC

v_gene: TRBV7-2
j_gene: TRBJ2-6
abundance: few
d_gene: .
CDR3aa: CASSRTPGQAGANVLTF
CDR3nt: TGTGCCAGCAGTCGAACCCCGGGGCAAGCTGGGGCCAACGTCCTGACTTTC

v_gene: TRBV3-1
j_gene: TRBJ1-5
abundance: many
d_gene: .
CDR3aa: CASSQDLAQPQHF
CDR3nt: TGTGCCAGCAGCCAAGACTTAGCTCAGCCCCAGCATTTT

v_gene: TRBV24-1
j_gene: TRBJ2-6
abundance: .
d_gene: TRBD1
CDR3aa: CSTSEPGTAGANVLTF
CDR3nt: TGTTCCACCAGTGAACCAGGGACAGCTGGGGCCAACGTCCTGACTTTC

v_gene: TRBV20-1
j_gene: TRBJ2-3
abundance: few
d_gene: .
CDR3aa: CSARDPTRDTQYF
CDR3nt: TGCAGTGCTAGGGACCCTACTAGAGATACGCAGTATTTT

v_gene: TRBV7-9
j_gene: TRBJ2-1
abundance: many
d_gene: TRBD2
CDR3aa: CASNGRNEQFF
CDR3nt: TGTGCCAGCAACGGGAGGAATGAGCAGTTCTTC

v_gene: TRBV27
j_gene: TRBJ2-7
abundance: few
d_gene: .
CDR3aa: CASSFDGNQYEQYF
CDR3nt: TGTGCCAGCAGTTTCGATGGTAACCAATACGAGCAGTACTTC

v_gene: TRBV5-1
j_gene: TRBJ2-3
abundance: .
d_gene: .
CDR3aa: CASSYKGSSTDTQYF
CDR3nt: TGCGCCAGCAGTTATAAGGGCTCCAGCACAGATACGCAGTATTTT

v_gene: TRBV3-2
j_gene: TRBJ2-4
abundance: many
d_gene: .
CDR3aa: CASSLTSLAKNIQYF
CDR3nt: TGTGCCAGCAGCCTAACTAGCCTAGCCAAAAACATTCAGTACTTC

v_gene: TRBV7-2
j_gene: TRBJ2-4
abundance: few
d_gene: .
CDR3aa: CASSVGEIIAKNIQYF
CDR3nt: TGTGCCAGCAGCGTAGGAGAAATCATAGCCAAAAACATTCAGTACTTC

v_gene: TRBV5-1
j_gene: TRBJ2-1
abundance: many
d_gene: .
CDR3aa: CASSFSAGYNEQFF
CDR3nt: TGCGCCAGCAGCTTTTCGGCAGGGTACAATGAGCAGTTCTTC

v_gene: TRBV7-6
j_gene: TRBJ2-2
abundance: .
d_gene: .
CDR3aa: CASSMGTGELFF
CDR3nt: TGTGCCAGCAGCATGGGTACCGGGGAGCTGTTTTTT

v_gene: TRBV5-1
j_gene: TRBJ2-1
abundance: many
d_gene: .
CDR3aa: CASSSRPPNNEQFF
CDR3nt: TGCGCCAGCAGCTCCCGCCCGCCCAACAATGAGCAGTTCTTC

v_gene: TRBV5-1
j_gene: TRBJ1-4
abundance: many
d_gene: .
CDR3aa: CASSITSGVTNEKLFF
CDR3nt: TGCGCCAGCAGCATTACATCAGGGGTTACTAATGAAAAACTGTTTTTT

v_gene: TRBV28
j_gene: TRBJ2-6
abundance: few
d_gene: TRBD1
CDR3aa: CASRLPGTGHSGANVLTF
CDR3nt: TGTGCCAGCAGGTTACCCGGGACAGGTCACTCTGGGGCCAACGTCCTGACTTTC